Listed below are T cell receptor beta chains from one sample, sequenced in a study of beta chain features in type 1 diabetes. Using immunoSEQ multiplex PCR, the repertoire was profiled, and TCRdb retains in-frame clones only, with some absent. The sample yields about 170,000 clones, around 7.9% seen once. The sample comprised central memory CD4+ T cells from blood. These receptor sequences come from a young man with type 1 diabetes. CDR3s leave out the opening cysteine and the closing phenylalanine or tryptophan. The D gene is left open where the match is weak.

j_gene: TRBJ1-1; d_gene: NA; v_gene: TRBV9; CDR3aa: ASSASRDLRANTEAF
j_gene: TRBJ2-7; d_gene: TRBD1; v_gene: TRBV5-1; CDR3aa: ASSLATGTVSYEQY
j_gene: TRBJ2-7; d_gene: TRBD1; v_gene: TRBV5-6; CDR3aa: ASSSRTGTYEQY
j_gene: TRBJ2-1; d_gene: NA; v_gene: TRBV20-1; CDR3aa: SFRGNEQF
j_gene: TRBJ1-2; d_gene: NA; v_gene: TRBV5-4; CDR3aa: ASSFFARGRTAYGYT
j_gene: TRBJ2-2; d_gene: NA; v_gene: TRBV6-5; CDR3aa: ASSLGLAGELF
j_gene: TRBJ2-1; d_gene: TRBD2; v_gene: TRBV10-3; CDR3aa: AILNPGGENEQF
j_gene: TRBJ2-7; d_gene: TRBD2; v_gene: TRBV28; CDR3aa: ASSSGSSGTYEQY
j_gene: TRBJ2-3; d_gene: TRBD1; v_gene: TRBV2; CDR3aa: ASSEYGTGADTQY
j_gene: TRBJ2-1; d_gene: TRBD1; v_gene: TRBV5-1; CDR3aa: ASSLLGQYNEQF
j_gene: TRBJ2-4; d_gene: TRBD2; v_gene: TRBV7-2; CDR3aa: ASSLNGGVQNIQY
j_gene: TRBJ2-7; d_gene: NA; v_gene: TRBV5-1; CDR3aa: ASSLGSSYEQY
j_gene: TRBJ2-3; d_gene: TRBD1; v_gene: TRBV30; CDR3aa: AWKTGTGLTDTQY
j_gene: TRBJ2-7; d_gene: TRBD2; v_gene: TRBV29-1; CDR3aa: SVETSGMGSEQY
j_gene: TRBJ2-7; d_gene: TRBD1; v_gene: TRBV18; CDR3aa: ASSPPGGTNYEQY
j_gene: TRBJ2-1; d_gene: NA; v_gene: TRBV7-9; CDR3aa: ASSLDWGVHEQF
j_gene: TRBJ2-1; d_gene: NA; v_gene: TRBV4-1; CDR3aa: ASSQGGRHNEQF
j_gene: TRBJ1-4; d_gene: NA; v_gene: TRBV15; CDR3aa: ATSRDGGEKLF
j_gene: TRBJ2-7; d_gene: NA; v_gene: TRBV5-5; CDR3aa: ASSPRQITYEQY
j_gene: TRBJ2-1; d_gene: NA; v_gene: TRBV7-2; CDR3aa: ASSLQSGLRGWDNEQF
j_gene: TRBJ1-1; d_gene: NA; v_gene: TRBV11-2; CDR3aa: ASSFAPLRSMNTEAF
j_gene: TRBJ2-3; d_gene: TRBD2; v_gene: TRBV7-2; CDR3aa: ASSFLAGGVTDTQY
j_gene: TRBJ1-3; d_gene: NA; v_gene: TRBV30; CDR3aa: AWSVLTVLSGNTIY
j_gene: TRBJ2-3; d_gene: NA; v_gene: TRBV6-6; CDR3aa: ASRPGLGITGDTQY
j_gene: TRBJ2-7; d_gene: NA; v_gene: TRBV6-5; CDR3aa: ATTDRDNSYEQY
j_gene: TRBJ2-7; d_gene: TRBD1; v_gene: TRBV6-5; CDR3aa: ASSIQRQGNEQY
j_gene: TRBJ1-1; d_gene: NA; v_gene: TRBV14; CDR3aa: ASSQYNEAF
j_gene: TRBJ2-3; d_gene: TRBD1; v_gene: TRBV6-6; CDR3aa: ASSYGQAFTDTQY
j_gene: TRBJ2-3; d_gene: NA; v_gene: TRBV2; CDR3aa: ASSSDPSTDTQY
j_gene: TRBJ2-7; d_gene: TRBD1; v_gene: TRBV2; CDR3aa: ASSSRQGLDGEQY
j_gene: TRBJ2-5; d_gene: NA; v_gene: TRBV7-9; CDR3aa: ASSLGQTQETQY
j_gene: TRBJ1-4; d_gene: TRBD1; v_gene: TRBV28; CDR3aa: ASSLPPGTGDEKLF
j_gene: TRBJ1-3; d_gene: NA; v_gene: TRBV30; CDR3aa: AWSVGRGVLAGNTIY
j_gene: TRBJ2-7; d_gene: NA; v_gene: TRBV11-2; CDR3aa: ASSTQGASEQY
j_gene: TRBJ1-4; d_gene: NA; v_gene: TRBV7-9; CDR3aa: ASADIGAGFNEKLF
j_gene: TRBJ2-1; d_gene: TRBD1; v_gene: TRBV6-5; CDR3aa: ASRTGTVNEQF
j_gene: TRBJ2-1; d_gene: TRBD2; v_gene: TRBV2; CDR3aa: ASRYRGRSHNEQF
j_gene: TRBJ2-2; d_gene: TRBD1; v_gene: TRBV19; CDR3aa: ASSPGQGITGELF
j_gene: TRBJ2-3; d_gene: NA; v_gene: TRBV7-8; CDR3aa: ASSLVNLLATDTQY
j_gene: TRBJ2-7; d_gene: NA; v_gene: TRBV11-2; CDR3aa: ASSLGLGGAGHYEQY
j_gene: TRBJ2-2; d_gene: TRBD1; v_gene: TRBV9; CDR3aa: ASSPAGGNTGELF
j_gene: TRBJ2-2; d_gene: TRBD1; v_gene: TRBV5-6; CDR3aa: ASSSPSDRANTGELF
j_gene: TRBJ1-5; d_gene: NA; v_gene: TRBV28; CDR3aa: ASNINDQPQH
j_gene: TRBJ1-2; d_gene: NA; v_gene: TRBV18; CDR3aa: ASSPGTSNYGYT
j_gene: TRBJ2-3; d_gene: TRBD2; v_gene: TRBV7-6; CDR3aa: ASSEIAGGPTDTQY
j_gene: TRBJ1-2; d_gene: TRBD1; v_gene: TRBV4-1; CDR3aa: ASSQEGTGGSGYT
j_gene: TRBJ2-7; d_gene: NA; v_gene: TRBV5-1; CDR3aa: ASSWGGADSYEQY
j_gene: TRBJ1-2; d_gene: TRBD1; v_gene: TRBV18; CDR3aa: ASSPPDREGGYT
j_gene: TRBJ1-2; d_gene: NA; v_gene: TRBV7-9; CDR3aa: ASSLEAARYGYT
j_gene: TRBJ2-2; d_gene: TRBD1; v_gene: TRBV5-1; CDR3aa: ASSPQGANTGELF
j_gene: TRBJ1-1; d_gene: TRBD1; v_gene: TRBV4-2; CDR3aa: ASSQDHRGGTEAF
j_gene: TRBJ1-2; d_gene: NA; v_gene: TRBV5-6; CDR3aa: ASSLRTDYT
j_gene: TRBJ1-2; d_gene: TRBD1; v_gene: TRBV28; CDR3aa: ASSFRTGVYGYT
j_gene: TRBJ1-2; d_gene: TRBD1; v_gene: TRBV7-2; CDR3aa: ASSLNRGRGYT
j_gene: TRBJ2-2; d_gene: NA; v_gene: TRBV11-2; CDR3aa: ASALNAGTNTGELF
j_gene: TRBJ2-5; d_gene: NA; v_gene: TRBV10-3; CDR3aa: AIRGQGETQY
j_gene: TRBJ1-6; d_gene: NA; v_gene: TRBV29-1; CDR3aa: SVRGTDNSPLH